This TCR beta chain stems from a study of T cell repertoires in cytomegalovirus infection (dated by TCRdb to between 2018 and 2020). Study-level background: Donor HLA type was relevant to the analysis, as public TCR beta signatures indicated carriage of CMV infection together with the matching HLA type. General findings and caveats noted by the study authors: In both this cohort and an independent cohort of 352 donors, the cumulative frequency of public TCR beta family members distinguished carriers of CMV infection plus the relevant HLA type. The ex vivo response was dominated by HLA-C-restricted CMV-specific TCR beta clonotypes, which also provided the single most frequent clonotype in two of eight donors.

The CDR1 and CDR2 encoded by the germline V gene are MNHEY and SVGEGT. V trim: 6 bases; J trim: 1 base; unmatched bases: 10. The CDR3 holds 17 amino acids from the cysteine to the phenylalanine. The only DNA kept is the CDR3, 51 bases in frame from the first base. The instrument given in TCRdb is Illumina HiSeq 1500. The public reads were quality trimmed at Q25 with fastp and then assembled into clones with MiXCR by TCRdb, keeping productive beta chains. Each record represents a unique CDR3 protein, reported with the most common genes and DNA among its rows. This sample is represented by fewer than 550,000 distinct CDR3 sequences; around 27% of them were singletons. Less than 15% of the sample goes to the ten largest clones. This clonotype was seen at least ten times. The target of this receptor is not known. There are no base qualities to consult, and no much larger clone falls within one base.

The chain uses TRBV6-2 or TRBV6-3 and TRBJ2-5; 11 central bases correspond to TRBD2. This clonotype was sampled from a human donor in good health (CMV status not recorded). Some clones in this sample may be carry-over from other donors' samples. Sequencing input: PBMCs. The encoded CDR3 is CASSRTPTSGIQETQYF. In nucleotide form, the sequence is TGTGCCAGCAGCCGTACTCCGACTAGCGGGATCCAAGAGACCCAGTACTTC.